These T cell receptor beta chains were read from a single sample in a study of CD8 T cells in Susac syndrome. TCRdb itself ran the immunoSEQ multiplex PCR reads through MiXCR, one entry per CDR3 protein. The sample has about 150,000 distinct CDR3 sequences; roughly 95% are singletons. Sequencing was performed on CD8+ T cells from PBMCs. The receptors shown here come from a human donor with multiple sclerosis. Both conserved end residues are part of each CDR3. D genes are given only for firm matches. Size tells how often a clone was seen (once, few, many) or the class of an expanded clone, and some rows leave it out.

TRBD1 | TRBJ1-1 | TRBV29-1 | - | CSVNRGRTEAFF | TGCAGCGTTAACAGGGGAAGGACTGAAGCTTTCTTT
TRBD2 | TRBJ2-1 | TRBV20-1 | - | CSADPGLAGGNHNEQFF | TGCAGTGCAGACCCGGGACTAGCGGGGGGAAACCACAATGAGCAGTTCTTC
TRBD1 | TRBJ1-2 | TRBV12-3/TRBV12-4 | - | CASSLGVTGDGYTF | TGTGCCAGCAGTTTAGGTGTGACAGGGGATGGCTACACCTTC
- | TRBJ1-1 | TRBV13 | - | CASSPSQGFFSEAFF | TGTGCCAGCAGCCCATCCCAGGGATTCTTCTCTGAAGCTTTCTTT
TRBD2 | TRBJ2-3 | TRBV27 | once | CASRGLARSTDTQYF | TGTGCCAGCAGGGGACTAGCGCGAAGCACAGATACGCAGTATTTT
- | TRBJ2-1 | TRBV3-1 | - | CASSQDPAGNNEQFF | TGTGCCAGCAGCCAAGATCCGGCGGGGAACAATGAGCAGTTCTTC
TRBD1 | TRBJ2-7 | TRBV5-1 | - | CASSSTGVYEQYF | TGCGCCAGCAGCTCTACAGGGGTATACGAGCAGTACTTC
TRBD1 | TRBJ2-1 | TRBV30 | - | CAFRPGQGRDEQFF | TGTGCCTTTAGGCCGGGACAGGGTCGGGATGAGCAGTTCTTC
- | TRBJ1-6 | TRBV5-1 | - | CASTPNNRNNSPLHF | TGCGCCAGCACCCCTAACAACAGGAATAATTCACCCCTCCACTTT
- | TRBJ2-3 | TRBV6-6 | - | CASREGTQYF | TGTGCCAGCAGGGAAGGTACGCAGTATTTT
- | TRBJ1-2 | TRBV27 | - | CASRTGQTGPYGYTF | TGTGCCAGCAGGACGGGCCAGACGGGGCCCTATGGCTACACCTTC
- | TRBJ2-2 | TRBV27 | once | CASSSIETNTGELFF | TGTGCCAGCAGTTCAATTGAAACGAACACCGGGGAGCTGTTTTTT
- | TRBJ1-2 | TRBV9 | once | CASSVGLGYTF | TGTGCCAGCAGCGTGGGTCTTGGCTACACCTTC
- | TRBJ2-7 | TRBV2 | - | CASPTVHGASYEQYF | TGTGCCAGTCCGACAGTCCATGGGGCCTCCTACGAGCAGTACTTC
- | TRBJ2-2 | TRBV4-2 | once | CASSQDQTATGELFF | TGTGCCAGCAGCCAAGATCAAACAGCTACCGGGGAGCTGTTTTTT
TRBD2 | TRBJ2-1 | TRBV7-2 | - | CASSLLAGSSYNEQFF | TGTGCCAGCAGCCTACTAGCGGGGAGCTCCTACAATGAGCAGTTCTTC
- | TRBJ2-7 | TRBV30 | - | CAWSAGSTSQAGYEQYF | TGTGCCTGGAGTGCCGGCTCGACCAGTCAGGCTGGGTACGAGCAGTACTTC
- | TRBJ1-2 | TRBV6-5 | - | CASSYSGTADGYTF | TGTGCCAGCAGTTACTCAGGCACAGCGGATGGCTACACCTTC